This passage covers 27 T cell receptor beta chains from one sample sequenced in a study of shared clonotypes between healthy human individuals (dated by TCRdb to the early 2020s). The protocol used for the library was the immunoSEQ multiplex PCR assay. TCRdb retrieved this table from immuneACCESS and kept in-frame rearrangements only. Not all clones are present; in checked studies, unresolved V genes account for under half, and no reason is known for the remainder. This sample gives about 520,000 clones in total; approximately 94% of them show up just once. The ten largest make up 0.064% of the sample. Sequencing used naive CD4+ T cells sorted from blood. Explained via the paper, the cell subset or site label denotes: CD45RA+ positively selected. All receptors derive from a woman in her twenties or thirties in good health.

The chain is built from TRBV19 and TRBJ1-5; unclear D gene. V was clipped by 5 bases and J by 7 bases, with 18 bases between them. The CDR3 loop spans 15 amino acids. Germline-derived CDR1 and CDR2 are LNHDA and SQIVND (reference sequence). The CDR3 DNA reads TGTGCCAGTAGTCCCTTATACCGGACTGACCAGCCCCAGCATTTT. It yields the protein CASSPLYRTDQPQHF.

The chain carries TRBV7-8 and TRBJ1-1, with TRBD1 identical over 12 bases. Trimming cost V 6 bases and J 3 bases; bases outside gene matches: 17. Germline V gene data show CDR1 as SGHVS and CDR2 as FQNEAQ. The CDR3 spans 19 residues. The DNA for the CDR3 is TGTGCCAGCAGTCCACCAACCTCCGGGACAGGGGGCGTGGACACTGAAGCTTTCTTT. Encoded protein: CASSPPTSGTGGVDTEAFF.

The chain is built from TRBV18 and TRBJ1-2, with 7 bases identical to TRBD1. V lost 1 base and J lost 0; bases outside the gene matches: 2. The CDR3 covers 15 residues. The germline CDR1 and CDR2 sequences are KGHSH and LQKENI. The CDR3 sequence: CASSPQGTANYGYTF. As DNA, the CDR3 is TGTGCCAGCTCACCACAAGGGACAGCTAACTATGGCTACACCTTC.

The chain couples TRBV5-4 to TRBJ2-1, with 9 bases fitting TRBD1. The germline CDR1 and CDR2 sequences are SGHNT and YYREEE (reference sequence). J gave up 4 bases and V 3 bases, and 8 bases lay outside the gene matches. The CDR3 loop spans 16 amino acids. CDR3 sequence: CASSSDRGVNYNEQFF. DNA for the CDR3: TGTGCCAGCAGCTCAGACAGGGGGGTGAATTACAATGAGCAGTTCTTC.

The chain employs TRBV9 and TRBJ2-7, with D uncertain. The length of the CDR3 is 14 residues. V lost 4 bases to trimming and J lost 7 bases, with 18 bases between them. Germline V gene data show CDR1 as SGDLS and CDR2 as YYNGEE. CDR3 sequence: CASSSETSVGEQYF. CDR3 DNA sequence: TGTGCCAGCAGCAGCGAGACTTCCGTGGGGGAGCAGTACTTC.

This clone has just a few counts. This chain uses TRBV6-1 with TRBJ2-2; D gene unclear. The V end lost 4 bases, the J end lost 8 bases, and 20 bases lay between the germline ends. Germline V gives CDR1 MNHNS, CDR2 SASEGT. The CDR3 runs to 16 residues. The CDR3 DNA reads TGTGCCAGCAGTGTCTGGGAAGTTGGGATGTCAGGGGAGCTGTTTTTT. Protein: CASSVWEVGMSGELFF.

This chain connects TRBV9 to TRBJ1-3; no clear D. V lost 4 bases and J 0 bases, leaving 5 bases between the germline ends. The CDR3 has 13 residues. The germline CDR1 and CDR2 sequences are SGDLS and YYNGEE. CDR3 in amino acids: CASSTSSGNTIYF. The CDR3 region has the DNA TGTGCCAGCAGCACGTCCTCTGGAAACACCATATATTTT.

This clone was counted once. V usage is TRBV2 and J usage is TRBJ2-1; D possibly corresponds to TRBD2 (6 bases). The CDR3 has 14 residues. The germline gives CDR1 SNHLY, CDR2 FYNNEI. Between the trimmed V and J ends, which lost 8 bases and 1 base, there was a span of 12 bases. In nucleotides, the CDR3 is TGTGCCAGCGAGCCTAGCGAATCCTACAATGAGCAGTTCTTC. This encodes CASEPSESYNEQFF.

A few counts support this clone. V and J are TRBV18 and TRBJ1-2; D uncertain. Germline V lookup: CDR1 KGHSH, CDR2 LQKENI. V lost 3 bases and J lost 1, with 12 bases in between. The CDR3 runs 15 residues. The CDR3 bases are TGTGCCAGCTCACCCAGTACTGGGCATAACTATGGCTACACCTTC. It yields the protein CASSPSTGHNYGYTF.

This chain joins TRBV7-3 and TRBJ2-5, with 12 bases identical to TRBD1. The CDR3 consists of 16 residues. CDR1 and CDR2 from the germline V gene are SGHTA and FQGTGA. Trimming cost V 4 bases and J 5 bases; bases outside gene matches: 8. CDR3 nucleotide sequence: TGTGCCAGCAGCTCCTCCGGGACAGGGGGCTGGGAGACCCAGTACTTC. This gives the protein CASSSSGTGGWETQYF.

This CDR3 reads CASSILHRRYGYTF. The CDR3 region has the DNA TGTGCCAGTAGTATACTCCACAGGAGGTATGGCTACACCTTC. The gene calls are TRBV19 and TRBJ1-2; maybe TRBD1 (5 bases). Germline CDR1 LNHDA, CDR2 SQIVND (reference sequence). The CDR3 length is 14 residues. Trimming removed 2 bases from V and 5 bases from J, with 12 bases in between.

The CDR3, as DNA: TGTGCCAGCAGACCTACCGCGACAGCAGCTAACTATGGCTACACCTTC. This gives the protein CASRPTATAANYGYTF. The rearrangement uses TRBV5-4 and TRBJ1-2, with D possibly matching TRBD1 (5 bases). The CDR3 loop spans 16 amino acids. Germline V lookup: CDR1 SGHNT, CDR2 YYREEE (reference sequence). V lost 5 bases, J lost 0 bases, and 17 bases lay in between.

The chain uses TRBV28 and TRBJ2-4; possible D gene TRBD2, 7 bases. Germline CDR1 and CDR2: MDHEN and SYDVKM. The length of the CDR3 is 15 residues. V was shortened by 6 bases and J by 3 bases, with 15 bases between the two germline ends. CDR3: CASRPGGQGKNIQYF. For the CDR3, the DNA is TGTGCCAGCAGACCCGGGGGGCAGGGCAAAAACATTCAGTACTTC.

This chain uses TRBV7-9 with TRBJ2-3; D gene uncertain. The CDR3 sequence is 15 residues long. The V and J ends lost 1 base and 4 bases respectively, with 12 bases between them. In germline, CDR1 is SEHNR, CDR2 FQNEAQ (reference sequence). In nucleotides, the CDR3 is TGTGCCAGCAGCTTAGTACCAAACGTGGCAGATACGCAGTATTTT. Translating it yields CASSLVPNVADTQYF.

The V call is TRBV5-1, the J call TRBJ2-1; D is unclear. The V end was cut by 0 bases, the J end by 0 bases, with 10 bases between. Germline V gene sequence: CDR1 SGHRS, CDR2 YFSETQ. The length of the CDR3 is 16 residues. The CDR3 is CASSLVPESSYNEQFF. The CDR3 DNA follows: TGCGCCAGCAGCTTGGTTCCGGAGAGCTCCTACAATGAGCAGTTCTTC.

The J gene is TRBJ1-1, the V gene TRBV7-9, with D uncertain. Trimming stripped 11 bases from V and 5 bases from J, with 9 bases between. The CDR3 length is 10 residues. Germline CDR1 reads SEHNR; CDR2 reads FQNEAQ (reference sequence). CDR3 bases: TGTGCCGTCATGCTTACTGAAGCTTTCTTT. It yields the protein CAVMLTEAFF.

This rearrangement joins TRBV19 to TRBJ1-5; 7 positions agree with TRBD1. The CDR3 length is 14 residues. Losses at the gene ends were 3 bases for V and 3 bases for J; bases not matched to a gene: 2. Per the germline V gene, CDR1 is LNHDA and CDR2 is SQIVND (reference sequence). The CDR3 sequence: CASSIRGVNQPQHF. The CDR3, as DNA: TGTGCCAGTAGTATCAGGGGGGTCAATCAGCCCCAGCATTTT. The complete variable domain, with remaining parts taken from reference TRBV19 and TRBJ1-5, reads DGGITQSPKYLFRKEGQNVTLSCEQNLNHDAMYWYRQDPGQGLRLIYYSQIVNDFQKGDIAEGYSVSREKKESFPLTVTSAQKNPTAFYLCASSIRGVNQPQHFGDGTRLSIL.

This rearrangement joins TRBV9 to TRBJ2-6; 9 nucleotides line up with TRBD1. The CDR3 is 19 residues long. Looked up from germline, CDR1 is SGDLS and CDR2 is YYNGEE. Trimming cost V 1 base and J 0 bases; bases outside gene matches: 8. CDR3 amino acids: CASSVRGDRAGSGANVLTF. CDR3 sequence (DNA): TGTGCCAGCAGCGTAAGGGGGGACAGGGCCGGCTCTGGGGCCAACGTCCTGACTTTC.

V gene TRBV5-1 combines with J gene TRBJ2-1; D is uncertain. Germline lookup yields CDR1 SGHRS and CDR2 YFSETQ. This CDR3 is built from 16 residues. Deletions cut 0 bases from V and 2 bases from J, with 12 bases between. The CDR3 loop reads CASSLDTIRPYNEQFF. For the CDR3, the DNA is TGCGCCAGCAGCTTGGACACTATTCGCCCCTACAATGAGCAGTTCTTC.

This rearrangement joins TRBV4-1 to TRBJ2-3; possibly TRBD2 for D (6 bases). V gave up 3 bases and J gave up 5 bases, with 15 bases separating them. CDR1 and CDR2 (germline): MGHRA, YSYEKL. This CDR3 comprises 15 residues. The CDR3: CASSHSTREKDTQYF. The CDR3 nucleotides are TGCGCCAGCAGCCACTCGACTAGGGAGAAAGATACGCAGTATTTT.

The J gene is TRBJ2-7, the V gene TRBV7-8, with a tentative D call TRBD1 (5 bases). The CDR3 contains 14 residues. Deletions cut 4 bases from V and 3 bases from J, with 13 bases between. Germline V CDR1 and CDR2: SGHVS, FQNEAQ. CDR3 sequence reads: CASSSNYRNYEQYF. CDR3 bases: TGTGCCAGCAGCTCCAACTACAGGAACTACGAGCAGTACTTC.

This clone was seen once. The rearrangement links TRBV7-2 to TRBJ1-2, with D uncertain. V gave up 1 base and J gave up 7 bases, with 16 bases separating them. This CDR3 is 15 amino acids long. Germline assignment: CDR1 SGHTA and CDR2 FQGNSA. The CDR3 sequence: CASSLEVSGVGGYTF. The DNA for the CDR3 is TGTGCCAGCAGCTTAGAGGTTTCAGGTGTCGGTGGCTACACCTTC.

This chain links TRBV4-1 with TRBJ2-3, with TRBD2 matching 7 bases. CDR3 length: 15 residues. Germline V lookup: CDR1 MGHRA, CDR2 YSYEKL. The junction had 4 bases not matched to a gene; V was cut back by 4 bases and J by 0 bases. The CDR3 protein is CASSLIAGSTDTQYF. Here the CDR3 DNA reads TGCGCCAGCAGCCTGATAGCGGGCAGCACAGATACGCAGTATTTT.

This clone has only one observation. V gene TRBV5-5 combines with J gene TRBJ1-5, with 8 bases aligning to TRBD1. This CDR3 comprises 14 residues. The J segment lost 6 bases and the V segment lost 4 bases, leaving 6 bases of the junction unmatched. The germline gives CDR1 SGHKS, CDR2 YYEKEE (reference sequence). The CDR3 DNA is TGTGCCAGCAGCCCACCAGGGGGCGGTCAGCCCCAGCATTTT. This sequence encodes CASSPPGGGQPQHF.

The V call is TRBV28, the J call TRBJ2-7, with 12 bases aligning to TRBD2. The CDR3 contains 15 residues. Unmatched junction bases numbered 6, after V lost 4 bases and J lost 5 bases. CDR1 is MDHEN and CDR2 is SYDVKM in the germline V gene. The DNA of the CDR3 is TGTGCCAGCAGTTCCGGACTAGCGGGGAGGGACGAGCAGTACTTC. Protein: CASSSGLAGRDEQYF.

V gene TRBV5-4 combines with J gene TRBJ2-3; possible D gene TRBD2, 6 bases. Germline values: CDR1 SGHNT, CDR2 YYREEE (reference sequence). The CDR3 runs to 14 residues. Trimming cost V 4 bases and J 5 bases, with 14 bases left between them. The CDR3 is CASSGGTTGDTQYF. The CDR3 DNA reads as TGTGCCAGCAGCGGGGGGACGACGGGAGATACGCAGTATTTT.

The chain joins TRBV10-3 to TRBJ1-4; D is possibly TRBD1 (5 bases). Per the germline V gene, CDR1 is ENHRY and CDR2 is SYGVKD. The CDR3 sequence is 16 residues long. Trimming cost V 4 bases and J 2 bases, with 14 bases left between them. CDR3 sequence: CAISGGAGLTNEKLFF. DNA of the CDR3: TGTGCCATCAGTGGAGGGGCGGGCCTCACTAATGAAAAACTGTTTTTT.